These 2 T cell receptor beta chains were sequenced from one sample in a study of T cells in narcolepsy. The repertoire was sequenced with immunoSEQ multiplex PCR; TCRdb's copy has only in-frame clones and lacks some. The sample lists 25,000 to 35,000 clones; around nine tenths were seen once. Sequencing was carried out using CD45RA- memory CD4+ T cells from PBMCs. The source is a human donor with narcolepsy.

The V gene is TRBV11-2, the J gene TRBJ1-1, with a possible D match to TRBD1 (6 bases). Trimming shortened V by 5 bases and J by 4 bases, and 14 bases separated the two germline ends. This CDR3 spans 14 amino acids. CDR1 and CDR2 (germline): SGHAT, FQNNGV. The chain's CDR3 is CASSRWGQATEAFF. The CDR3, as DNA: TGTGCCAGCAGCCGATGGGGGCAGGCCACTGAAGCTTTCTTT.

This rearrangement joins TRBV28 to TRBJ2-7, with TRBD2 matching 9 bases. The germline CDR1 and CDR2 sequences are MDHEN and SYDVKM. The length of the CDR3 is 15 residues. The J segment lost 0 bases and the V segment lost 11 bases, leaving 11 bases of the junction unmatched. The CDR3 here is CAAQGAGGSSYEQYV. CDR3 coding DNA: TGTGCCGCCCAAGGGGCGGGGGGGAGCTCCTACGAGCAGTACGTC.